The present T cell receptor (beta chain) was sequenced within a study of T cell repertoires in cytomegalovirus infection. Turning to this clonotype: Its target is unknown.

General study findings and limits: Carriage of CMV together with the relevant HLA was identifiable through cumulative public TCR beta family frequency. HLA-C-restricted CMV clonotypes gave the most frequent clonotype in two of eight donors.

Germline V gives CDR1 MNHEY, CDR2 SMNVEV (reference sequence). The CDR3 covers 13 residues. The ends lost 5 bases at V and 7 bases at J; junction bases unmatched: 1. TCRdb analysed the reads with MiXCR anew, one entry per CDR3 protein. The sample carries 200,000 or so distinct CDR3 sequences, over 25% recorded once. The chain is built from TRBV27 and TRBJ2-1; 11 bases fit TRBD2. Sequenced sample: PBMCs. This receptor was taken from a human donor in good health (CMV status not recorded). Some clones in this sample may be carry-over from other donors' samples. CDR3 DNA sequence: TGTGCCAGCAGTCTAGCGGGGGGAAATGAGCAGTTCTTC. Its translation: CASSLAGGNEQFF.